Below, 26 T cell receptor beta chains from the same sample are listed, as sequenced in a study of PD-1 blockade in mismatch repair-deficient tumors. The repertoire was sequenced with immunoSEQ multiplex PCR; TCRdb's copy has only in-frame clones and lacks some. Of tens of thousands of clones in the sample, 75% to 90% are singletons; the top ten hold around 0.99%. The source material was PBMCs, sampled 38 weeks after starting pembrolizumab. These receptors all stem from an adult with mismatch repair-deficient cancer.

The rearrangement links TRBV19 to TRBJ2-1, with 9 bases fitting TRBD2. The germline CDR1 and CDR2 sequences are LNHDA and SQIVND (reference sequence). The CDR3 contains 16 residues. V lost 5 bases and J lost 5; bases outside the gene matches: 10. The CDR3 DNA sequence: TGTGCCAGTAGTGCGCTCGGGCGGGAGGGTGACAATGAGCAGTTCTTC. Its translation is CASSALGREGDNEQFF.

The rearrangement uses TRBV19 and TRBJ2-1; TRBD1 matches at 11 bases. The CDR3 is made up of 17 amino acids. CDR1 is LNHDA, CDR2 SQIVND, per germline (reference sequence). V was pared by 5 bases and J by 8 bases, with 14 bases of the junction left unmatched. CDR3 nucleotides: TGTGCCAGTAGTGTCGCGAACCGGGACAGGGGGTTTGATGAGCAGTTCTTC. Protein: CASSVANRDRGFDEQFF.

The chain employs TRBV2 and TRBJ2-2, with 8 bases aligning to TRBD2. J was trimmed by 6 bases and V by 7 bases; bases with no gene match: 16. Germline V CDR1 and CDR2: SNHLY, FYNNEI. The CDR3 runs to 17 residues. CDR3 bases: TGTGCCAGCACCCAAAGGGCGGGTAGCGGGACGGCCGGGGAGCTGTTTTTT. It specifies CASTQRAGSGTAGELFF.

This sequence joins TRBV7-9 and TRBJ2-3, with TRBD2 matching 13 bases. The CDR3 has 15 residues. Germline CDR1 SEHNR, CDR2 FQNEAQ (reference sequence). V gave up 8 bases and J gave up 4 bases; unmatched junction bases: 6. The CDR3 is CASGTSGRASDTQYF. In DNA, the CDR3 is TGTGCCAGCGGCACTAGCGGGAGGGCCTCAGATACGCAGTATTTT.

The J gene is TRBJ1-5, the V gene TRBV14; the D gene is possibly TRBD1 (5 bases). The germline V gene encodes CDR1 SGHDN and CDR2 FVKESK. There are 14 residues in the CDR3. The V end was cut by 4 bases, the J end by 2 bases, with 9 bases between. This CDR3 is CASSLGQGNQPQHF. CDR3 in DNA: TGTGCCAGCAGCCTGGGGCAGGGCAATCAGCCCCAGCATTTT.

The chain has TRBV7-9 and TRBJ1-5, with 10 positions matching TRBD1. Germline CDR1 SEHNR, CDR2 FQNEAQ (reference sequence). There are 16 residues in the CDR3. Trimming cost V 1 base and J 4 bases; bases outside gene matches: 4. CDR3 nucleotide sequence: TGTGCCAGCAGCTTAGGACAGGGGGCGGGTAATCAGCCCCAGCATTTT. Translating it yields CASSLGQGAGNQPQHF.

A few counts support this clone. The chain recombines TRBV6-5 with TRBJ2-7; TRBD2 matches 9 bases. Germline CDR1 and CDR2: MNHEY and SVGAGI. This CDR3 is 14 amino acids long. V shed 6 bases, J shed 4 bases, and the junction held 7 bases outside the gene matches. The chain's CDR3 is CASSSSGDFYEQYF. The CDR3 bases are TGTGCCAGCAGCTCTAGCGGGGACTTTTACGAGCAGTACTTC.

The chain's CDR3 is CASSVQQSEKLFF. The CDR3 nucleotides read TGCGCCAGCAGCGTCCAACAGTCTGAAAAACTGTTTTTT. The genes are TRBV5-1 and TRBJ1-4; no clear D gene. This CDR3 is 13 amino acids long. CDR1 is SGHRS and CDR2 is YFSETQ in the germline V gene. The V gene lost 4 bases and the J gene lost 7 bases, with 11 bases spanning the gap. Combining the CDR3 with reference TRBV5-1 and TRBJ1-4 gives the whole variable domain KAGVTQTPRYLIKTRGQQVTLSCSPISGHRSVSWYQQTPGQGLQFLFEYFSETQRNKGNFPGRFSGRQFSNSRSEMNVSTLELGDSALYLCASSVQQSEKLFFGSGTQLSVL.

The chain uses TRBV5-1 and TRBJ2-2; D remains ambiguous. The CDR3 is 16 residues long. Per germline, CDR1 SGHRS and CDR2 YFSETQ. Between the trimmed V and J ends, which lost 2 bases and 0 bases, there was a span of 11 bases. The CDR3 here is CASSFITGTNTGELFF. In DNA form, the CDR3 reads TGCGCCAGCAGCTTCATTACGGGTACGAACACCGGGGAGCTGTTTTTT.

The V call is TRBV4-1, the J call TRBJ2-3; 16 bases agree with TRBD2. V lost 4 bases, J lost 4 bases, and 8 bases stayed unmatched. The germline V gene has CDR1 MGHRA and CDR2 YSYEKL. The CDR3 totals 18 residues. The CDR3 DNA reads as TGCGCCAGCAGCCGATCGGGACTAGCGGGAGGGGGGTCAGATACGCAGTATTTT. It yields the protein CASSRSGLAGGGSDTQYF.

This clone was recorded a few times. The chain is built from TRBV18 and TRBJ2-7; D unclear. The germline V and J ends were trimmed by 2 bases and 6 bases, with 14 bases remaining between them. The CDR3 sequence is 14 residues long. The germline V gene has CDR1 KGHSH and CDR2 LQKENI. DNA of the CDR3: TGTGCCAGCTCACCAAACAAGGTTTCGGGCGAGCAGTACTTC. Protein: CASSPNKVSGEQYF.

This clone was picked up a small number of times. V gene TRBV6-1 combines with J gene TRBJ2-7; D remains ambiguous. The CDR3 covers 15 residues. Germline V gene data show CDR1 as MNHNS and CDR2 as SASEGT. V was trimmed by 7 bases and J by 0 bases, leaving 16 bases between them. CDR3 DNA sequence: TGTGCCAGCACCTTTGGTGCCCTGAGCTCCTACGAGCAGTACTTC. Translation gives CASTFGALSSYEQYF.

This rearrangement joins TRBV6-5 to TRBJ1-1, with D unclear. The germline CDR1 and CDR2 sequences are MNHEY and SVGAGI. V was cut by 4 bases and J by 0 bases, with 6 bases left in between. The length of the CDR3 is 13 residues. CDR3 amino acids: CASSWSMNTEAFF. CDR3 DNA sequence: TGTGCCAGCAGTTGGAGCATGAACACTGAAGCTTTCTTT.

This clone was found once. The genes are TRBV7-9 and TRBJ1-4; maybe TRBD1 (6 bases). This CDR3 has 15 amino acids. Per germline, CDR1 SEHNR and CDR2 FQNEAQ (reference sequence). V dropped 3 bases and J dropped 6 bases, with 14 bases sitting between them. Here the CDR3 reads CASSFRRGTDEKLFF. CDR3 coding DNA: TGTGCCAGCAGCTTCCGTAGGGGGACGGATGAAAAACTGTTTTTT.

The chain uses TRBV5-1 and TRBJ2-1; 8 nucleotides align to TRBD2. CDR3 length equals 15 residues. Looked up from germline, CDR1 is SGHRS and CDR2 is YFSETQ. Germline trimming cut 0 bases from V and 9 bases from J; bases unmatched to any gene: 8. In DNA form, the CDR3 reads TGCGCCAGCAGCTTGGCGACGGGAGGGCAGCTTGAGCAGTTCTTC. This codes for CASSLATGGQLEQFF.

This clone appeared a single time. The chain joins TRBV9 to TRBJ2-1, with TRBD2 identical over 7 bases. There are 15 residues in the CDR3. J was trimmed by 9 bases and V by 0 bases; bases with no gene match: 9. CDR1 is SGDLS and CDR2 is YYNGEE in the germline V gene. The CDR3 spells CASSVGGSRGLEQFF. The CDR3 DNA sequence: TGTGCCAGCAGCGTAGGCGGGAGTAGGGGACTTGAGCAGTTCTTC.

V gene TRBV28 combines with J gene TRBJ1-1, with 8 positions matching TRBD1. The V gene's germline CDR1 is MDHEN and CDR2 SYDVKM. J gave up 1 base and V 2 bases, and 3 bases lay outside the gene matches. The CDR3 has 15 amino acids. The CDR3 spells CASSLTGTGNTEAFF. In DNA, the CDR3 is TGTGCCAGCAGTTTAACCGGGACAGGGAACACTGAAGCTTTCTTT.

This clone was detected only once. Here the CDR3 DNA reads TGTGCCAGCAGCGACAGAGCCAAAAACATTCAGTACTTC. Translated: CASSDRAKNIQYF. V and J are TRBV6-1 and TRBJ2-4; D is possibly TRBD1 (5 bases). V lost 6 bases and J lost 0, with 6 bases in between. The length of the CDR3 is 13 residues. Germline lookup yields CDR1 MNHNS and CDR2 SASEGT.

This chain connects TRBV29-1 to TRBJ1-1; tentatively, D is TRBD1 (6 bases). Germline V CDR1 and CDR2: SQVTM, ANQGSEA. The CDR3 is 15 amino acids. V was clipped by 6 bases and J by 7 bases, with 24 bases between them. CDR3 bases: TGCAGCGTCCCCAAGGGGGGGCTCGGGGGCCATGAAGCTTTCTTT. The encoded protein is CSVPKGGLGGHEAFF. Full variable domain (rest looked up from reference TRBV29-1 and TRBJ1-1): SAVISQKPSRDICQRGTSLTIQCQVDSQVTMMFWYRQQPGQSLTLIATANQGSEATYESGFVIDKFPISRPNLTFSTLTVSNMSPEDSSIYLCSVPKGGLGGHEAFFGQGTRLTVV.

This clone was observed a handful of times. V is TRBV4-1 and J is TRBJ2-7; 7 nucleotides align to TRBD1. The junction had 9 bases not matched to a gene; V was cut back by 4 bases and J by 0 bases. Looked up from germline, CDR1 is MGHRA and CDR2 is YSYEKL. CDR3 length: 16 residues. This chain's CDR3 is CASSLGTASSSYEQYF. The CDR3 DNA reads TGCGCCAGCAGCCTCGGGACAGCCTCTTCCTCCTACGAGCAGTACTTC.

This clone was detected a few times. The rearrangement joins TRBV6-5 to TRBJ2-7, with 11 bases matching TRBD2. The CDR3 is made up of 15 amino acids. V trimming: 6 bases; J trimming: 0 bases; junction bases outside the gene matches: 4. The germline CDR1 and CDR2 sequences are MNHEY and SVGAGI. The CDR3, as DNA: TGTGCCAGCAGCCCCACTAGCGGGAGCTCCTACGAGCAGTACTTC. Protein product: CASSPTSGSSYEQYF.

This clone was seen only a few times. The CDR3 region is CASSWDRTAYEQYF. The CDR3 coding sequence is TGTGCCAGCAGCTGGGACAGGACAGCCTACGAGCAGTACTTC. This chain connects TRBV6-1 to TRBJ2-7; 8 bases agree with TRBD1. V lost 6 bases, J lost 2 bases, and 6 bases stayed unmatched. The CDR3 spans 14 residues. Per germline, CDR1 MNHNS and CDR2 SASEGT.

The V gene is TRBV6-1, the J gene TRBJ2-7; D might be TRBD2 (6 bases). Germline CDR1 MNHNS, CDR2 SASEGT. The CDR3 sequence is 17 residues long. V lost 2 bases and J 0 bases, leaving 17 bases between the germline ends. The CDR3 loop is CASSETLRRALSYEQYF. The CDR3, as DNA: TGTGCCAGCAGTGAAACTTTACGGAGGGCACTCTCCTACGAGCAGTACTTC.

The chain has TRBV5-4 and TRBJ2-5, with D tentatively TRBD1 (6 bases). CDR1 is SGHNT, CDR2 YYREEE, per germline (reference sequence). The CDR3 length is 15 residues. V gave up 3 bases and J gave up 5 bases, with 17 bases separating them. CDR3 nucleotide sequence: TGTGCCAGCAGCTCCCTAAATGACAGGTTGGAGACCCAGTACTTC. This encodes CASSSLNDRLETQYF.

The rearrangement uses TRBV29-1 and TRBJ1-1; D ambiguous. CDR3 length: 14 residues. Germline loops: CDR1 SQVTM, CDR2 ANQGSEA. V was pared by 1 base and J by 2 bases, with 11 bases between. In nucleotides, the CDR3 is TGCAGCGTTGAAGTCTCCGGTTTTAACACTGAAGCTTTCTTT. Its translation: CSVEVSGFNTEAFF.

The chain joins TRBV7-9 to TRBJ2-2, with D tentatively TRBD2 (6 bases). CDR3 size: 16 residues. The V end was cut by 0 bases, the J end by 5 bases, with 13 bases between. The germline gives CDR1 SEHNR, CDR2 FQNEAQ (reference sequence). The CDR3 DNA sequence: TGTGCCAGCAGCTTAGCCGGGCGGGAAAAGACCGGGGAGCTGTTTTTT. Translation gives CASSLAGREKTGELFF.